A single sample gave rise to the 18 T cell receptor beta chains below, sequenced in a study of blood T cell repertoires in COVID-19. Profiled with immunoSEQ multiplex PCR; TCRdb holds only in-frame clones, not every one. Of about 160,000 clones in the sample, 80% to 90% were seen once. Specimen: peripheral blood. These receptors were taken from a woman aged 65 to 85 with COVID-19, enrolled during active disease.

The J gene is TRBJ1-1, the V gene TRBV18; D is ambiguous. CDR3 length: 13 residues. V lost 5 bases, J lost 3 bases, and 10 bases lay in between. Germline V gene data show CDR1 as KGHSH and CDR2 as LQKENI. The DNA for the CDR3 is TGTGCCAGCTCAAATATTTCGTACACTGAAGCTTTCTTT. This sequence encodes CASSNISYTEAFF.

V is TRBV3-1 (or the pseudogene TRBV3-2) and J is TRBJ1-1, with D perhaps TRBD1 (5 bases). Germline V CDR1 and CDR2: LGHDT, YNNKEL (reference sequence). The CDR3 totals 14 residues. V was pared by 4 bases and J by 5 bases, with 14 bases between. The CDR3 protein is CASSLGGRGTEAFF. CDR3 DNA: TGTGCCAGCAGCCTCGGGGGACGGGGAACTGAAGCTTTCTTT.

This clone was detected a few times. The chain employs TRBV5-1 and TRBJ2-7; 11 bases match TRBD2. Per the germline V gene, CDR1 is SGHRS and CDR2 is YFSETQ. The CDR3 totals 17 residues. V shed 4 bases and J 1 base; nucleotides not matched to a gene: 10. The CDR3 DNA reads TGCGCCAGCAGCCCCCGGGGGCTAGCGGGGGGATCCTACGAGCAGTACTTC. It yields the protein CASSPRGLAGGSYEQYF.

The CDR3 region has the DNA TGTGCCAGCAGTTTTTCAGGGTTAGGGGAAAAACTGTTTTTT. Its protein product is CASSFSGLGEKLFF. The chain employs TRBV28 and TRBJ1-4; D is possibly TRBD1 (5 bases). V was cut by 3 bases and J by 8 bases, with 13 bases left in between. CDR1 MDHEN and CDR2 SYDVKM come from the germline V gene. The length of the CDR3 is 14 residues.

The CDR3 sequence is CASTRPSSGNTIYF. The DNA for the CDR3 is TGTGCCAGCACCCGCCCGAGCTCTGGAAACACCATATATTTT. The gene calls are TRBV6-6 and TRBJ1-3, with D unclear. The CDR3 spans 14 residues. V lost 7 bases and J 0 bases, leaving 10 bases between the germline ends. Germline CDR1 is MNHNY and CDR2 is SVGAGI (reference sequence).

The rearrangement links TRBV5-1 to TRBJ1-4; 7 bases align to TRBD1. Trimming at V came to 1 base and at J to 2 bases, leaving 2 bases not matched to a gene. Germline V gives CDR1 SGHRS, CDR2 YFSETQ. The CDR3 is made up of 15 amino acids. Written as DNA, the CDR3 is TGCGCCAGCAGCTTGAGGGGGCGGACTAATGAAAAACTGTTTTTT. Residues: CASSLRGRTNEKLFF.

The chain recombines TRBV5-1 with TRBJ2-5; 12 bases match TRBD2. CDR1 is SGHRS, CDR2 YFSETQ, per germline. The CDR3 consists of 16 residues. V shed 4 bases, J shed 0 bases, and the junction held 4 bases outside the gene matches. CDR3 nucleotide sequence: TGCGCCAGCAGCCCAGGACTAGCGGGGTACCAAGAGACCCAGTACTTC. Translated: CASSPGLAGYQETQYF.

In this sample, this clone turned up a few times. The chain couples TRBV18 to TRBJ1-2; no clear D. The CDR3 runs to 12 residues. Germline V gene lookup returns CDR1 KGHSH and CDR2 LQKENI. The V gene lost 3 bases and the J gene lost 6 bases, with 8 bases spanning the gap. CDR3: CASSPREDGYTF. CDR3 DNA: TGTGCCAGCTCACCTAGGGAGGATGGCTACACCTTC.

DNA for the CDR3: TGTGCCAGCAGTTACAGGGAGGGCGCGGTGTACGAGCAGTACTTC. Amino acids: CASSYREGAVYEQYF. The chain links TRBV6-6 to TRBJ2-7, with 7 nucleotides matching TRBD2. The V gene's germline CDR1 is MNHNY and CDR2 SVGAGI (reference sequence). V lost 2 bases, J lost 4 bases, and 8 bases stayed unmatched. The CDR3 runs to 15 residues.

There are a few counts of this clone. The chain carries TRBV19 and TRBJ2-1, with 11 nucleotides matching TRBD1. The CDR3 has 13 amino acids. Germline lookup yields CDR1 LNHDA and CDR2 SQIVND (reference sequence). The ends lost 4 bases at V and 8 bases at J; junction bases unmatched: 1. Here the CDR3 DNA reads TGTGCCAGTAGTACGGGACAGGGGGATGAGCAGTTCTTC. The encoded protein is CASSTGQGDEQFF.

The chain employs TRBV4-2 and TRBJ1-1, with D perhaps matching TRBD1 (5 bases). The CDR3 spans 17 residues. Per germline, CDR1 LGHNA and CDR2 YNFKEQ. The ends were cut back, 0 bases at V and 5 bases at J, with 19 bases in the middle. This CDR3 reads CASSQDRGGSAGTEAFF. The CDR3 DNA follows: TGTGCCAGCAGCCAAGATCGGGGGGGGTCCGCAGGGACTGAAGCTTTCTTT.

The chain is built from TRBV21-1 and TRBJ1-1; the tabulated D call, TRBD1, remains unverified against the DNA. TRBV21-1 is shown as a pseudogene. This CDR3 contains 14 residues. The CDR3 DNA reads as TGTGCCAGCAGCGGAGACAGGCCCAGCACTGAAGCTTTCTTT. It is translated as CASSGDRPSTEAFF.

The chain joins TRBV6-5 to TRBJ2-7, with TRBD2 matching 10 bases. J lost 7 bases, V lost 6 bases, and 12 bases had no gene match. The CDR3 is 15 residues long. CDR1 MNHEY and CDR2 SVGAGI come from the germline V gene. In DNA form, the CDR3 reads TGTGCCAGCAGCCCATCGGGACTAGCGCTGGTGGAGCAGTACTTC. This codes for CASSPSGLALVEQYF.

V gene TRBV10-3 combines with J gene TRBJ2-3; 9 nucleotides line up with TRBD2. The CDR3 runs 16 residues. The germline CDR1 and CDR2 sequences are ENHRY and SYGVKD. V gave up 0 bases and J gave up 5 bases; unmatched junction bases: 6. The CDR3 here is CAISESRGGPKDTQYF. The CDR3 DNA reads TGTGCCATCAGTGAGTCGCGGGGGGGGCCGAAAGATACGCAGTATTTT.

This sequence joins TRBV5-1 and TRBJ2-7; unclear D gene. Germline loops: CDR1 SGHRS, CDR2 YFSETQ. The CDR3 has 13 amino acids. The germline V and J ends were trimmed by 0 bases and 5 bases, with 9 bases remaining between them. The CDR3 DNA sequence: TGCGCCAGCAGCTTGGACAGAAACCACGAGCAGTACTTC. Translation: CASSLDRNHEQYF.

This chain connects TRBV3-1 (or the pseudogene TRBV3-2) to TRBJ1-2, with 8 bases matching TRBD1. The ends lost 3 bases at V and 0 bases at J; junction bases unmatched: 3. Germline values: CDR1 LGHDT, CDR2 YNNKEL (reference sequence). The CDR3 has 15 amino acids. In nucleotides, the CDR3 is TGTGCCAGCAGCCACCAGGGGGCGGCTAACTATGGCTACACCTTC. Protein sequence: CASSHQGAANYGYTF.

The V call is TRBV20-1, the J call TRBJ1-5; tentatively, D is TRBD1 (5 bases). Germline values: CDR1 DFQATT, CDR2 SNEGSKA (reference sequence). The CDR3 loop spans 14 amino acids. The germline V and J ends were trimmed by 3 bases and 7 bases, with 16 bases remaining between them. CDR3 sequence reads: CSASRSRGGQPQHF. DNA for the CDR3: TGCAGTGCTAGTCGGTCTAGGGGTGGGCAGCCCCAGCATTTT.

The gene calls are TRBV27 and TRBJ1-1; TRBD1 matches 8 bases. The trim removed 5 bases at V and 5 bases at J, leaving 7 bases unmatched. This CDR3 has 14 amino acids. Germline V gene data show CDR1 as MNHEY and CDR2 as SMNVEV (reference sequence). In DNA, the CDR3 is TGTGCCAGCAGTACCCGGACAGGGAGGACTGAAGCTTTCTTT. The encoded protein is CASSTRTGRTEAFF.